The clone carrying this T cell receptor (beta chain) was seen only a few times. Its antigen is unknown. The CDR3 contains 16 residues. V gave up 5 bases and J gave up 2 bases; unmatched junction bases: 8. From germline, CDR1 is SEHNR and CDR2 FQNEAQ (reference sequence). This record comes from a study of CD8 T cells in ankylosing spondylitis. Study observations and caveats: There was a TCR beta motif, made of several highly homologous variants, that appeared characteristic of ankylosing spondylitis blood. Before this, some motif variants had been reported in reactive arthritis synovial fluid and blood. Disease-linked clones were reportedly significantly enriched in matched ankylosing spondylitis synovial fluid. Disease-linked clones, CD8+, were relatively rare in peripheral blood.

Making use of molecular barcodes, quantitative 5'-RACE generated TCR beta libraries. MiXCR was run by TCRdb on the 5' RACE reads, yielding one entry per CDR3 protein. The sample holds 500,000 to 550,000 distinct CDR3 sequences; 12% are singletons and the top ten take around 6.8%. The specimen sequenced was blood, either unsorted or a sorted T cell fraction (not recorded which). This chain joins TRBV7-9 and TRBJ2-1, with 8 bases matching TRBD2. The TCR sequence derives from a male donor with ankylosing spondylitis. The CDR3 sequence is CASSPGLAQTYNEQFF. CDR3 bases: TGTGCCAGCAGCCCAGGACTAGCCCAAACCTACAATGAGCAGTTCTTC.